The 27 T cell receptor beta chains given below trace back to one sample, sequenced in a study of blood T cell repertoires in COVID-19. Measured with immunoSEQ multiplex PCR; TCRdb has only the in-frame clones, and not every one. Of 110,000 to 150,000 clones listed, 80% to 90% were seen once; the top ten hold about 11%. The specimen sequenced was peripheral blood. All receptors derive from a woman of 80 years or more with acute or convalescent COVID-19.

The rearrangement links TRBV11-1 to TRBJ1-1; 9 bases are a match to TRBD1. The CDR3 spans 15 residues. Germline V gives CDR1 SGHAT, CDR2 FQDESV (reference sequence). Unmatched junction bases numbered 9, after V lost 5 bases and J lost 5 bases. CDR3 residues: CASSPTGQGRTEAFF. CDR3 sequence (DNA): TGTGCCAGCAGCCCTACTGGACAGGGGAGGACTGAAGCTTTCTTT.

The V and J genes are TRBV5-1 and TRBJ1-1, with D uncertain. CDR3 length: 14 amino acids. Trimming removed 4 bases at V and 4 bases at J, with 14 bases between. The V gene's germline CDR1 is SGHRS and CDR2 YFSETQ. The DNA for the CDR3 is TGCGCCAGCAGCCCCAATGAGGTAAGCACTGAAGCTTTCTTT. Translation: CASSPNEVSTEAFF.

The chain links TRBV6-5 to TRBJ2-2, with 7 bases aligning to TRBD1. This CDR3 is 15 amino acids long. J was trimmed by 3 bases and V by 6 bases; bases with no gene match: 7. Germline CDR1 is MNHEY and CDR2 is SVGAGI. CDR3 sequence reads: CASRGDSIYTGELFF. DNA of the CDR3: TGTGCCAGCAGAGGGGACAGTATTTACACCGGGGAGCTGTTTTTT.

The rearrangement links TRBV5-1 to TRBJ1-1; 7 nucleotides match TRBD1. The CDR3 runs to 15 residues. Germline assignment: CDR1 SGHRS and CDR2 YFSETQ. V shed 2 bases, J shed 3 bases, and the junction held 7 bases outside the gene matches. CDR3: CASSLGGAGYTEAFF. The CDR3 DNA is TGCGCCAGCAGCTTAGGGGGCGCGGGGTACACTGAAGCTTTCTTT.

The CDR3 region has the DNA TGCAGCGTTGATCGGACAGCAAGTTCTAACTATGGCTACACCTTC. Translation gives CSVDRTASSNYGYTF. This chain uses TRBV29-1 with TRBJ1-2; the D gene is possibly TRBD1 (6 bases). The CDR3 runs 15 residues. CDR1 and CDR2 from the germline V gene are SQVTM and ANQGSEA. V lost 3 bases to trimming and J lost 0 bases, with 14 bases between them.

The rearrangement uses TRBV18 and TRBJ2-4; maybe TRBD1 (6 bases). This CDR3 contains 14 residues. Looked up from germline, CDR1 is KGHSH and CDR2 is LQKENI. V was clipped by 2 bases and J by 5 bases, with 10 bases between them. CDR3 amino acids: CASSPNRAQNIQYF. CDR3 coding DNA: TGTGCCAGCTCACCAAACAGGGCCCAAAACATTCAGTACTTC.

The chain carries TRBV7-8 and TRBJ2-2, with a possible D match to TRBD1 (8 bases). Germline CDR1 SGHVS, CDR2 FQNEAQ. The CDR3 loop spans 16 amino acids. The V and J ends lost 5 bases and 4 bases respectively, with 17 bases between them. The chain's CDR3 is CASSPRTGRGTGELFF. Written as DNA, the CDR3 is TGTGCCAGCAGCCCCCGGACAGGGAGGGGCACCGGGGAGCTGTTTTTT. The full variable domain, completed using reference TRBV7-8 and TRBJ2-2, is GAGVSQSPRYKVAKRGQDVALRCDPISGHVSLFWYQQALGQGPEFLTYFQNEAQLDKSGLPSDRFFAERPEGSVSTLKIQRTQQEDSAVYLCASSPRTGRGTGELFFGEGSRLTVL.

This chain joins TRBV1 and TRBJ1-5. TRBV1 is classified as a pseudogene. The CDR3 length is 15 residues. This CDR3 is CTSSPRGGSNQPQHF. Written as DNA, the CDR3 is TGCACCAGCAGCCCCCGCGGGGGGAGCAATCAGCCCCAGCATTTT.

The chain joins TRBV6-5 to TRBJ1-4; a possible D gene is TRBD1 (6 bases). The CDR3 is 14 residues long. Per germline, CDR1 MNHEY and CDR2 SVGAGI. Trimming left V 6 bases short and J 5 bases short, with 13 bases between. Written as DNA, the CDR3 is TGTGCCAGCAGCGGACAGTTGGGGAATGAAAAACTGTTTTTT. Translation gives CASSGQLGNEKLFF.

J is TRBJ1-2 and V is TRBV19; the D gene is possibly TRBD1 (6 bases). This CDR3 spans 15 amino acids. Germline loops: CDR1 LNHDA, CDR2 SQIVND (reference sequence). Trimming took off 7 bases at V and 5 bases at J, with 20 bases between the two ends. The DNA for the CDR3 is TGTGCCAGTACCAGAACGGGAGGGGGAGAATATGGCTACACCTTC. It codes for CASTRTGGGEYGYTF. The entire variable domain, with the rest obtained from reference TRBV19 and TRBJ1-2, is as follows: DGGITQSPKYLFRKEGQNVTLSCEQNLNHDAMYWYRQDPGQGLRLIYYSQIVNDFQKGDIAEGYSVSREKKESFPLTVTSAQKNPTAFYLCASTRTGGGEYGYTFGSGTRLTVV.

The chain couples TRBV6-5 to TRBJ1-1; 9 nucleotides agree with TRBD1. This CDR3 comprises 14 residues. CDR1 and CDR2 (germline): MNHEY, SVGAGI. Trimming took 2 bases from V and 8 from J; bases not matched to a gene: 6. This chain's CDR3 is CASSYSTGGREAFF. The CDR3 coding sequence is TGTGCCAGCAGTTACAGCACAGGGGGCCGAGAAGCTTTCTTT.

The chain joins TRBV7-3 to TRBJ2-7; D perhaps matches TRBD2 (6 bases). The CDR3 is 13 residues long. Trimming cost V 0 bases and J 12 bases, with 15 bases left between them. Germline CDR1 and CDR2: SGHTA and FQGTGA. DNA for the CDR3: TGTGCCAGCAGCTTAACCTCCGGGGAGGTTTTGTACTTC. Translated, it gives CASSLTSGEVLYF.

Note on this clone: Other DNA sequences from this sample encode an identical CDR3 as well. The chain joins TRBV27 to TRBJ1-2, with 9 bases lining up with TRBD1. The V segment lost 6 bases and the J segment 2 bases; nucleotides outside the gene matches: 4. The CDR3 has 14 residues. CDR1 and CDR2 from the germline V gene are MNHEY and SMNVEV (reference sequence). Here the CDR3 reads CASRRTGDNYGYTF. In DNA, the CDR3 is TGTGCCAGCAGACGGACAGGGGACAACTATGGCTACACCTTC.

The J gene is TRBJ1-5, the V gene TRBV10-3; 10 bases match TRBD1. With V trimmed by 5 bases and J by 4 bases, 5 bases remained unmatched. CDR1 is ENHRY and CDR2 is SYGVKD in the germline V gene. The length of the CDR3 is 15 residues. DNA of the CDR3: TGTGCCATCAGTCCGGGACAGGGGACAAATCAGCCCCAGCATTTT. Translation gives CAISPGQGTNQPQHF.

The rearrangement joins TRBV7-8 to TRBJ2-2; no clear D gene. The CDR3 loop spans 15 amino acids. CDR1 is SGHVS, CDR2 FQNEAQ, per germline. Trimming took off 4 bases at V and 0 bases at J, with 9 bases between the two ends. CDR3 sequence: CASSSSGTNTGELFF. Written as DNA, the CDR3 is TGTGCCAGCAGCTCCTCAGGAACGAACACCGGGGAGCTGTTTTTT.

This clone was seen only once. V and J are TRBV20-1 and TRBJ2-7, with 9 bases that match TRBD1. This CDR3 is built from 14 residues. Germline V gives CDR1 DFQATT, CDR2 SNEGSKA (reference sequence). Trimming cost V 3 bases and J 3 bases; bases outside gene matches: 6. The CDR3 coding sequence is TGCAGTGCTAGTGAGGGGACAGGGATCTACGAGCAGTACTTC. Its protein is CSASEGTGIYEQYF.

The rearrangement uses TRBV2 and TRBJ1-1; TRBD1 might be the D (5 bases). Germline V gene lookup returns CDR1 SNHLY and CDR2 FYNNEI. The CDR3 length is 14 residues. Trimming removed 8 bases from V and 1 base from J, with 14 bases in between. CDR3 in amino acids: CASEVGGGNTEAFF. The CDR3 nucleotides read TGTGCCAGCGAGGTCGGGGGTGGGAACACTGAAGCTTTCTTT.

The chain employs TRBV6-5 and TRBJ2-3, with 10 bases that match TRBD2. Germline V gene lookup returns CDR1 MNHEY and CDR2 SVGAGI. V shed 5 bases and J 4 bases; nucleotides not matched to a gene: 6. The CDR3 extends over 15 amino acids. This chain's CDR3 is CASSTLAGASDTQYF. The CDR3 DNA reads as TGTGCCAGCAGTACGCTAGCGGGGGCTTCAGATACGCAGTATTTT.

The gene calls are TRBV6-5 and TRBJ1-5; D might be TRBD1 (5 bases). Germline V gene data show CDR1 as MNHEY and CDR2 as SVGAGI. This CDR3 has 14 amino acids. Trimming removed 7 bases from V and 11 bases from J, with 21 bases in between. CDR3 region: CASKLSTVPMAQHF. The CDR3 bases are TGTGCCAGCAAACTTTCGACAGTCCCAATGGCCCAGCATTTT.

The chain has TRBV4-2 and TRBJ2-3; 8 bases map to TRBD2. Germline loops: CDR1 LGHNA, CDR2 YNFKEQ. The CDR3 contains 15 residues. The ends lost 0 bases at V and 6 bases at J; junction bases unmatched: 5. CDR3 bases: TGTGCCAGCAGCCAAGAACCGGGGGGGCTGGATACGCAGTATTTT. Protein: CASSQEPGGLDTQYF.

The CDR3 DNA sequence: TGCGCCAGCAGCTTGGAAGGACAGGCAACTAATGAAAAACTGTTTTTT. It encodes CASSLEGQATNEKLFF. The chain carries TRBV5-1 and TRBJ1-4; 7 nucleotides line up with TRBD1. The V and J ends lost 0 bases and 0 bases, in that order; junction bases with no gene match: 2. Germline V gives CDR1 SGHRS, CDR2 YFSETQ. The CDR3 contains 16 residues.

V usage is TRBV5-1 and J usage is TRBJ1-6, with 7 bases fitting TRBD1. J was trimmed by 8 bases and V by 0 bases; bases with no gene match: 5. The CDR3 runs 15 residues. Germline-derived CDR1 and CDR2 are SGHRS and YFSETQ. CDR3 sequence reads: CASSLEGQSDSPLHF. For the CDR3, the DNA is TGCGCCAGCAGCTTGGAGGGACAGAGTGATTCACCCCTCCACTTT. The complete variable domain, with remaining parts taken from reference TRBV5-1 and TRBJ1-6, reads KAGVTQTPRYLIKTRGQQVTLSCSPISGHRSVSWYQQTPGQGLQFLFEYFSETQRNKGNFPGRFSGRQFSNSRSEMNVSTLELGDSALYLCASSLEGQSDSPLHFGNGTRLTVT.

The V and J genes are TRBV7-9 and TRBJ1-2; possible D gene TRBD1, 5 bases. This CDR3 contains 14 residues. Per germline, CDR1 SEHNR and CDR2 FQNEAQ (reference sequence). V was clipped by 5 bases and J by 4 bases, with 14 bases between them. CDR3 bases: TGTGCCAGCAGCCCCGGACAAGGCCTCTATGGCTACACCTTC. This translates into CASSPGQGLYGYTF.

This clone was picked up one time. The chain carries TRBV15 and TRBJ1-5; D gene uncertain. CDR3 length: 13 residues. Germline lookup yields CDR1 LNHNV and CDR2 YYDKDF (reference sequence). V gave up 8 bases and J gave up 6 bases, with 14 bases separating them. DNA of the CDR3: TGTGCCACCTCCTCTGGAGGAAGTCAGCCCCAGCATTTT. This translates into CATSSGGSQPQHF.

The chain employs TRBV7-2 and TRBJ2-1, with D possibly TRBD2 on 7 matching bases. The V end was cut by 6 bases, the J end by 2 bases, with 14 bases between. The CDR3 totals 15 residues. Per germline, CDR1 SGHTA and CDR2 FQGNSA. The CDR3 loop is CASRGGQGTYNEQFF. Here the CDR3 DNA reads TGTGCCAGCAGGGGGGGGCAGGGGACCTACAATGAGCAGTTCTTC.

The count of this clone is one. The chain is built from TRBV7-3 and TRBJ1-1, with unresolved D. Germline V CDR1 and CDR2: SGHTA, FQGTGA. V gave up 1 base and J gave up 2 bases, with 5 bases separating them. The CDR3 has 13 residues. CDR3 coding DNA: TGTGCCAGCAGCTTAAACAGAAACACTGAAGCTTTCTTT. Amino acid sequence: CASSLNRNTEAFF. The full variable domain, rest sourced from reference TRBV7-3 and TRBJ1-1, is GAGVSQTPSNKVTEKGKYVELRCDPISGHTALYWYRQSLGQGPEFLIYFQGTGAADDSGLPNDRFFAVRPEGSVSTLKIQRTERGDSAVYLCASSLNRNTEAFFGQGTRLTVV.

The J gene is TRBJ2-5, the V gene TRBV3-1 (or the pseudogene TRBV3-2); 8 bases agree with TRBD2. Germline V lookup: CDR1 LGHDT, CDR2 YNNKEL (reference sequence). The CDR3 has 17 residues. The trim removed 1 base at V and 7 bases at J, leaving 14 bases unmatched. This CDR3 reads CASSQGIAGTRPGTQYF. The CDR3 DNA reads as TGTGCCAGCAGCCAAGGTATAGCGGGGACGAGGCCGGGGACCCAGTACTTC.